The clone carrying this T cell receptor beta chain is labeled medium-sized (0.01 to 0.1%). The antigen is undetermined. Data came from immunoSEQ multiplex PCR; TCRdb stores just in-frame clones and leaves some out. This sample has over 5,500 clones, with 84% found just once. This sample was taken from a study of PD-1 blockade in classical Hodgkin lymphoma. The study's findings and limits: By C4D1, CD4+ diversity increased significantly, especially in complete responders.

Every patient was affected by relapse after autologous stem cell transplantation, while exposure to brentuximab vedotin was not uniform. The sequence was collected from a human donor with classical Hodgkin lymphoma. The sequenced sample was peripheral blood mononuclear cells (PBMCs), obtained at baseline.

The CDR3 loop reads CASSKDRRGHGYTF. Written as DNA, the CDR3 is TGTGCCAGCAGCAAAGACCGCAGGGGGCATGGCTACACCTTC. J is TRBJ1-2 and V is TRBV21-1; TRBD1 is the table's D call, not checked against the DNA. TRBV21-1 is annotated as a pseudogene. CDR3 length: 14 residues.